This T cell receptor (beta chain) was captured in a study of T cells expressing NK-cell markers. Findings and limits, study-wide: The study found these clonotypes also leading the CD3+CD56-NKG2C+ fraction in a few donors.

The cDNA for TCR beta came from 5'RACE template switching with UMIs. TCRdb reanalyzed the 5' RACE reads and collapses them to one entry per CDR3 protein, without DNA. Listed are 550,000 to 600,000 distinct CDR3 sequences; approximately 3.5% falls within the top ten. As regards this clonotype: As yet, its antigen is unknown.

The CDR3 covers 13 residues. CDR1 is LGHNA and CDR2 is YSLEER in the germline V gene. Specimen: blood T cells: a sorted CD56 or NKG2C T cell subset, CD4+ or CD8+ T cells, or bulk PBMC T cells (not recorded which). The chain combines TRBV4-3 with TRBJ1-6; TCRdb's D call, TRBD1, is unchecked because there is no DNA. The clonotype was recovered from a man aged 18-30 years in good health. Here the CDR3 reads CASSQRRNSPLHF.